The 30 T cell receptor beta chains presented below share a single source sample, sequenced in a study of regulatory T cells in long-lasting Graves disease. According to the study, TCR beta libraries were built with iRepertoire HTBI primers and CDR3-region Arm-PCR. TCRdb passed the multiplex PCR reads through MiXCR, listing each CDR3 protein once. The sample records more than 350,000 distinct CDR3 sequences, 15% being singletons. Indicated time point: newly diagnosed GD, antithyroid drugs for less than 3 months. Construction of the TCR library relied on RNA isolated from PBMCs. These same data were also listed under a study on T cells in Graves' hyperthyroidism and ophthalmopathy.

Sequencing was performed on peripheral blood mononuclear cells (PBMCs), taken at new diagnosis, from a patient treated with antithyroid drugs. The receptor set was obtained from a woman in her thirties with Graves disease.

This clonotype was counted many times. The chain couples TRBV6-2 or TRBV6-3 to TRBJ2-3; TRBD2 matches 10 bases. The germline V gene has CDR1 MNHEY and CDR2 SVGEGT. The CDR3 extends over 18 amino acids. V was clipped by 0 bases and J by 3 bases; unmatched bases: 9. Here the CDR3 reads CASSYSLASGSSTDTQYF. DNA for the CDR3: TGTGCCAGCAGTTACTCGCTCGCTAGCGGGAGCTCGACAGATACGCAGTATTTT.

This clonotype appeared many times. The chain employs TRBV6-1 and TRBJ1-1; maybe TRBD1 (5 bases). CDR1 and CDR2 from the germline V gene are MNHNS and SASEGT. The V and J ends lost 4 bases and 1 base respectively, with 13 bases between them. This CDR3 spans 15 amino acids. CDR3 sequence reads: CASSAVAGTNTEAFF. CDR3 nucleotide sequence: TGTGCCAGCAGTGCCGTCGCGGGGACGAACACTGAAGCTTTCTTT.

The chain carries TRBV27 and TRBJ2-6, with 9 bases aligning to TRBD1. The junction had 7 bases not matched to a gene; V was cut back by 3 bases and J by 1 base. Germline V CDR1 and CDR2: MNHEY, SMNVEV (reference sequence). The CDR3 has 18 residues. CDR3 amino acids: CASSFLGQGKSGANVLTF. The CDR3 coding sequence is TGTGCCAGCAGTTTCCTAGGACAGGGGAAATCTGGGGCCAACGTCCTGACTTTC.

This clonotype turned up a few times. The chain uses TRBV25-1 and TRBJ1-2; D gene ambiguous. Germline CDR1 and CDR2: MGHDK and SYGVNS. V was pared by 0 bases and J by 4 bases, with 3 bases between. This CDR3 is built from 12 residues. The CDR3 loop is CASSEYPYGYTF. The CDR3 coding sequence is TGTGCCAGCAGTGAATACCCCTATGGCTACACCTTC.

This clonotype has at least ten counts. CDR3 DNA: TGTGCCAGCAGCTTCGACCAGGGAGCCTACGAGCAGTACTTC. It translates to CASSFDQGAYEQYF. The chain uses TRBV7-9 and TRBJ2-7; D might be TRBD1 or TRBD2, each matching 5 bases. The CDR3 loop spans 14 amino acids. Germline CDR1 SEHNR, CDR2 FQNEAQ (reference sequence). V dropped 3 bases and J dropped 2 bases, with 11 bases sitting between them.

With regard to this clonotype: This probably arose from a read error, given a far larger clone one base away. This chain links TRBV2 with TRBJ2-7; 7 bases fit TRBD2. Losses at the gene ends were 3 bases for V and 7 bases for J; bases not matched to a gene: 15. Looked up from germline, CDR1 is SNHLY and CDR2 is FYNNEI. This CDR3 comprises 16 residues. CDR3 loop: CASSDGSGGPDNEQYF. The CDR3 region has the DNA TGTGCCAGCAGTGATGGGTCGGGAGGCCCAGACAATGAGCAGTACTTC. Full variable domain (outside the CDR3, taken from reference TRBV2 and TRBJ2-7): EPEVTQTPSHQVTQMGQEVILRCVPISNHLYFYWYRQILGQKVEFLVSFYNNEISEKSEIFDDQFSVERPDGSNFTLKIRSTKLEDSAMYFCASSDGSGGPDNEQYFGPGTRLTVT.

The chain has TRBV20-1 and TRBJ2-7; 10 bases match TRBD1. CDR1 and CDR2 from the germline V gene are DFQATT and SNEGSKA (reference sequence). This CDR3 comprises 13 residues. Trimming cost V 6 bases and J 5 bases; bases outside gene matches: 7. In nucleotides, the CDR3 is TGCAGTGCGAACCGGGACAGGGGCGACGAGCAGTACTTC. Translation: CSANRDRGDEQYF.

This clonotype has a handful of counts. The V call is TRBV20-1, the J call TRBJ2-1; 7 positions agree with TRBD2. The CDR3 loop spans 15 amino acids. Germline trimming cut 5 bases from V and 0 bases from J; bases unmatched to any gene: 7. CDR1 and CDR2 (germline): DFQATT, SNEGSKA (reference sequence). The DNA of the CDR3 is TGCAGTGCTGTCTCCGGCGGGAGCTCCTACAATGAGCAGTTCTTC. Its protein product is CSAVSGGSSYNEQFF.

This clonotype was counted at least ten times. V gene TRBV6-5 combines with J gene TRBJ2-7; D unclear. Germline V CDR1 and CDR2: MNHEY, SVGAGI. This CDR3 region has 11 residues. Trimming took off 4 bases at V and 4 bases at J, with 5 bases between the two ends. Written as DNA, the CDR3 is TGTGCCAGCAGTTTCCAATACGAGCAGTACTTC. This gives the protein CASSFQYEQYF.

A few counts support this clonotype. The chain carries TRBV5-1 and TRBJ2-1, with D uncertain. The V gene's germline CDR1 is SGHRS and CDR2 YFSETQ. The CDR3 is 15 amino acids. Deletions cut 0 bases from V and 7 bases from J, with 14 bases between. This chain's CDR3 is CASSLALSAGNEQFF. The CDR3 nucleotides read TGCGCCAGCAGCTTGGCCCTATCGGCCGGTAATGAGCAGTTCTTC. The full variable domain, with the rest looked up from reference TRBV5-1 and TRBJ2-1, is KAGVTQTPRYLIKTRGQQVTLSCSPISGHRSVSWYQQTPGQGLQFLFEYFSETQRNKGNFPGRFSGRQFSNSRSEMNVSTLELGDSALYLCASSLALSAGNEQFFGPGTRLTVL.

This clonotype showed up just a few times. This CDR3 reads CASSPGQGLASSTDTQYF. In DNA form, the CDR3 reads TGTGCCAGCTCCCCTGGACAGGGGCTAGCGAGTAGCACAGATACGCAGTATTTT. The chain couples TRBV18 to TRBJ2-3; TRBD1 agrees at 9 bases. V dropped 6 bases and J dropped 0; count of bases not matched to a gene: 13. Germline loops: CDR1 KGHSH, CDR2 LQKENI. This CDR3 contains 18 residues.

This rearrangement joins TRBV13 to TRBJ2-3, with 8 bases identical to TRBD2. Germline V gene data show CDR1 as PRHDT and CDR2 as FYEKMQ (reference sequence). The V and J ends lost 2 bases and 0 bases, in that order; junction bases with no gene match: 7. The CDR3 sequence is 17 residues long. CDR3 bases: TGTGCCAGCAGCTTAAGACGCGGGAGGAAAAGCACAGATACGCAGTATTTT. Translated, it gives CASSLRRGRKSTDTQYF.

The chain recombines TRBV5-4 with TRBJ1-4; D uncertain. CDR1 is SGHNT, CDR2 YYREEE, per germline (reference sequence). Trimming took 2 bases from V and 7 from J, leaving 6 bases between them. This CDR3 region has 12 residues. The CDR3 nucleotides are TGTGCCAGCAGCTTTTGGGGTGAAAAACTGTTTTTT. Amino acid sequence: CASSFWGEKLFF. Filled out from reference TRBV5-4 and TRBJ1-4, the complete variable domain reads ETGVTQSPTHLIKTRGQQVTLRCSSQSGHNTVSWYQQALGQGPQFIFQYYREEENGRGNFPPRFSGLQFPNYSSELNVNALELDDSALYLCASSFWGEKLFFGSGTQLSVL.

This clonotype was observed many times. V gene TRBV3-1 combines with J gene TRBJ1-1; D remains unclear. This CDR3 has 15 amino acids. Between the trimmed V and J ends, which lost 0 bases and 0 bases, there was a span of 8 bases. Germline-derived CDR1 and CDR2 are LGHDT and YNNKEL (reference sequence). The CDR3 DNA is TGTGCCAGCAGCCAAGATCGGCTTATGAACACTGAAGCTTTCTTT. Translated: CASSQDRLMNTEAFF. The whole variable domain, remainder taken from reference TRBV3-1 and TRBJ1-1, is DTAVSQTPKYLVTQMGNDKSIKCEQNLGHDTMYWYKQDSKKFLKIMFSYNNKELIINETVPNRFSPKSPDKAHLNLHINSLELGDSAVYFCASSQDRLMNTEAFFGQGTRLTVV.

The J gene is TRBJ2-3, the V gene TRBV7-3; tentatively, D is TRBD2 (5 bases). Trimming removed 11 bases from V and 2 bases from J, with 17 bases in between. This CDR3 has 14 amino acids. CDR1 SGHTA and CDR2 FQGTGA come from the germline V gene. The CDR3 DNA is TGTGCCGGACTTCGGAAGCGGATCACAGATACGCAGTATTTT. This gives the protein CAGLRKRITDTQYF.

Remarks on this clonotype: Given a much more abundant clone one base away, this may be a read error. The V gene is TRBV3-1, the J gene TRBJ2-4; 10 bases are shared with TRBD2. With V trimmed by 1 base and J by 6 bases, 12 bases remained unmatched. Looked up from germline, CDR1 is LGHDT and CDR2 is YNNKEL (reference sequence). This CDR3 has 18 residues. CDR3 residues: CASSQVLLAGVRGNIQYF. In nucleotides, the CDR3 is TGTGCCAGCAGCCAAGTCCTTCTAGCGGGAGTAAGGGGAAACATTCAGTACTTC.

This clonotype was detected only a few times. An end of the junction differs from the germline gene, which may be a read error. The chain has TRBV11-3 and TRBJ1-4; tentative D call: TRBD1 (5 bases). Germline V gives CDR1 SGHNT, CDR2 YENEEA. CDR3 length: 14 amino acids. The CDR3 nucleotides are TGTGCCAGCAGCTCGTCGGGGCTTAATGAAGAACTGTTTTTT. Amino acids: CASSSSGLNEELFF.

This clonotype was seen a few times. The gene calls are TRBV30 and TRBJ2-7, with a weak D call TRBD1 (5 bases). The CDR3 sequence is 10 residues long. The germline V gene encodes CDR1 GTSNPN and CDR2 SVGIG (reference sequence). V lost 8 bases to trimming and J lost 6 bases, with 11 bases between them. The CDR3 DNA reads TGTGCCGTAGGGGTGTCCGAGCAGTACTTC. This encodes CAVGVSEQYF.

In its sample, this clonotype was seen many times. V usage is TRBV13 and J usage is TRBJ2-2; D uncertain. With 2 bases removed from V and 6 bases from J, the gap between germline ends came to 10 bases. The germline CDR1 and CDR2 sequences are PRHDT and FYEKMQ (reference sequence). The CDR3 loop spans 14 amino acids. The DNA of the CDR3 is TGTGCCAGCAGCTTAACTGGAAGTGCCGGGGAGCTGTTTTTT. Its translation is CASSLTGSAGELFF.

This clonotype was seen repeatedly, ten times or more. This sequence joins TRBV5-1 and TRBJ2-7; 10 positions match TRBD2. The V segment lost 4 bases and the J segment 1 base; nucleotides outside the gene matches: 17. Germline V gene lookup returns CDR1 SGHRS and CDR2 YFSETQ. CDR3 length equals 19 residues. CDR3 bases: TGCGCCAGCAGCGCCTCGGGACTAGCGTCTCATCGCAAATCCTACGAGCAGTACTTC. Its protein is CASSASGLASHRKSYEQYF.

In its sample, this clonotype was seen many times. The rearrangement links TRBV6-1 to TRBJ2-1, with 12 bases fitting TRBD2. The CDR3 loop spans 18 amino acids. Germline V CDR1 and CDR2: MNHNS, SASEGT. J lost 0 bases, V lost 9 bases, and 12 bases had no gene match. The CDR3 here is CASRFGTSGRSSYNEQFF. The CDR3, as DNA: TGTGCCAGTCGATTTGGGACTAGCGGGCGAAGCTCCTACAATGAGCAGTTCTTC.

In its sample, this clonotype was seen many times. The chain joins TRBV2 to TRBJ2-1; tentatively, D is TRBD2 (6 bases). Germline CDR1 SNHLY, CDR2 FYNNEI. V lost 1 base, J lost 0 bases, and 7 bases lay in between. The CDR3 loop spans 15 amino acids. The CDR3 DNA follows: TGTGCCAGCAGTGAAGAAGCGGGCTCCTACAATGAGCAGTTCTTC. Amino acids: CASSEEAGSYNEQFF.

This clonotype was seen only a few times. The chain couples TRBV11-2 to TRBJ2-7; 10 positions agree with TRBD1. Germline V gives CDR1 SGHAT, CDR2 FQNNGV. CDR3 length: 15 residues. Trimming took 5 bases from V and 5 from J; bases not matched to a gene: 9. CDR3 protein: CASSPSTGGRNEQYF. CDR3 DNA sequence: TGTGCCAGCAGCCCCTCGACAGGGGGCAGAAACGAGCAGTACTTC.

This clonotype was picked up many times. The gene calls are TRBV12-3 or TRBV12-4 and TRBJ2-1, with D maybe TRBD1 (6 bases). This CDR3 is built from 14 residues. V was cut by 10 bases and J by 2 bases, with 15 bases left in between. CDR3 bases: TGTGCCATTACGCAGGGGCTGGCCTACAATGAGCAGTTCTTC. Translating gives CAITQGLAYNEQFF.

This clonotype appeared a few times. A read error may be the cause here, since a much bigger clone is one base away. This sequence joins TRBV7-6 and TRBJ2-2, with D unresolved. The CDR3 contains 13 residues. V dropped 2 bases and J dropped 6 bases, with 7 bases sitting between them. The germline gives CDR1 SGHVS, CDR2 FNYEAQ. CDR3 region: CASSLKGSGELFF. The CDR3 DNA sequence: TGTGCCAGCAGCTTAAAGGGATCCGGGGAGCTGTTTTTT.

As concerns this clonotype: A much larger clone sits a single nucleotide away, making a read error possible. This chain joins TRBV30 and TRBJ2-3, with D possibly matching TRBD2 (7 bases). The germline CDR1 and CDR2 sequences are GTSNPN and SVGIG (reference sequence). The CDR3 contains 15 residues. The CDR3 is CAWSVPGGGTDTRYF. The CDR3 DNA reads TGTGCCTGGAGTGTACCGGGGGGCGGCACAGATACGCGGTATTTT.

This clonotype was detected ten times or more. The chain combines TRBV24-1 with TRBJ1-1; D is ambiguous. V lost 2 bases, J lost 7 bases, and 7 bases lay in between. The CDR3 length is 12 residues. Germline CDR1 reads KGHDR; CDR2 reads SFDVKD. The CDR3 sequence is CATSDSDVEAFF. The CDR3 DNA is TGTGCCACCAGTGATTCCGACGTTGAAGCTTTCTTT.

This clonotype appeared a few times. The genes are TRBV25-1 and TRBJ1-4; D is ambiguous. Trimming left V 3 bases short and J 8 bases short, with 10 bases between. CDR3 length: 13 amino acids. Germline V gene sequence: CDR1 MGHDK, CDR2 SYGVNS. The CDR3 DNA reads TGTGCCAGCAGTGACTTCCCGCGGGAAAAACTGTTTTTT. Its protein is CASSDFPREKLFF.

Details on this clonotype: A single base is all that separates this from a far larger clone, so a read error is likely. V gene TRBV13 combines with J gene TRBJ2-3; 7 positions agree with TRBD1. The end of the DNA is better explained by TRBJ2-7, so the J call may be wrong. CDR3 length equals 13 residues. Germline values: CDR1 PRHDT, CDR2 FYEKMQ (reference sequence). CDR3 in DNA: TGTGCCAGCAGCCAAAAGGGGGCTGGTGAGCAGTACTTC. Translated: CASSQKGAGEQYF.

The sample holds many counts of this clonotype. The V gene is TRBV3-1, the J gene TRBJ2-5; 8 positions agree with TRBD2. The length of the CDR3 is 15 residues. CDR1 LGHDT and CDR2 YNNKEL come from the germline V gene (reference sequence). V was clipped by 3 bases and J by 0 bases; unmatched bases: 3. The CDR3: CASSHERGYQETQYF. Here the CDR3 DNA reads TGTGCCAGCAGCCACGAGCGGGGGTACCAAGAGACCCAGTACTTC.